This TCR beta chain derives from a study of graft-versus-host responses after intestinal transplantation. In this sample, this clone turned up a few times. The antigen remains undetermined. The table came from immunoSEQ multiplex PCR; TCRdb's copy has only in-frame clones and leaves some out. The sample contains 80,000 to 95,000 clones, about 88% of which appear only once. CDR3 size: 10 residues. Germline-derived CDR1 and CDR2 are SQVTM and ANQGSEA. With 7 bases removed from V and 2 bases from J, the gap between germline ends came to 5 bases. Study-level points and caveats: Clonal ratios of graft-versus-host to host-versus-graft in allografts were high for patients exhibiting graft-donor T cell macrochimerism.

The sequencing used unstimulated CD4+ T cells sorted from spleen or lymph node cells, collected before transplant. The origin of this receptor is a human donor who was the organ donor for an intestinal transplant. The chain couples TRBV29-1 to TRBJ1-1; D unresolved. CDR3 sequence reads: CSASNTEAFF. CDR3 DNA sequence: TGCAGCGCTTCTAACACTGAAGCTTTCTTT.